What follows are 2 T cell receptor gamma chains derived from one specimen sequenced in a study of Vδ1+ human thymocytes. Study-wide results and limits: In the thymus, TRG and TRD repertoires looked highly polyclonal with Gaussian CDR3 lengths.

These receptors are not linked to any known antigen. Sequences come from RNA converted to cDNA by reverse transcription. The CDR3 regions were amplified by multiplex PCR from V-gene primers to a constant-region primer. TCRdb called clones anew from the multiplex PCR reads with CATT. The profile shows 20,000 to 25,000 gamma-chain clones, approximately 14% of them singletons. The sequencing input was Vdelta1+ gamma-delta thymocytes from the thymus. The subset is: FACS-sorted CD3+ TCRalphabeta- TCRVdelta1+ TCRVdelta2- thymocytes. The receptors stem from a child younger than two who had congenital heart surgery.

This clone was seen a handful of times. The chain couples TRGV9 to TRGJ1 or TRGJ2. Germline loops: CDR1 GITISATS, CDR2 ISYDGTV (reference sequence). The CDR3 length is 14 residues. Unmatched junction bases numbered 12, after V lost 3 bases and J lost 7 bases. CDR3 sequence (DNA): TGTGCCTTGTGGGAGAAAGAAGGGGGGTATAAGAAACTCTTT. It specifies CALWEKEGGYKKLF.

The chain is built from TRGV8 and TRGJ1 or TRGJ2. The V segment lost 1 base and the J segment 2 bases; nucleotides outside the gene matches: 2. CDR3 length equals 13 residues. Germline loops: CDR1 VENAVY, CDR2 YDSYNSRV. The CDR3 protein is CATWDSHYYKKLF. CDR3 in DNA: TGTGCCACCTGGGATAGCCATTATTATAAGAAACTCTTT.